This T cell receptor beta chain was profiled in a study of beta chain features in type 1 diabetes. V was clipped by 1 base and J by 0 bases, with 7 bases between them. The CDR3 covers 16 residues. CDR1 is SGHVS, CDR2 FQNEAQ, per germline. Notes on the study in general: Significant though moderate, a shortening of TCRB CDR3s appeared in all four CD4+ subsets of Type 1 diabetes patients. In cDNA sequencing, cells with high TCR expression could be over-represented. It was among patients, rather than healthy donors, that naive, central memory and Treg TCRB repertoires appeared more similar.

Worth noting for this clone: Its antigen is undetermined.

Cell sorting via CD45RO/CCR7/CD25/CD127/CD95/CD27 was performed to obtain CD4+ naive, central memory, regulatory and stem cell-like memory cells. The investigators reverse transcribed all of the isolated RNA, so they sequenced expressed TCRB transcripts. Naive, central memory and regulatory T cell samples averaged roughly 3.8 million reads. Method: immunoSEQ multiplex PCR; TCRdb's copy keeps in-frame clones and lacks some. Seen here are 630,000 or so clones, over 13% observed once, and the top ten hold approximately 0.042%. The material sequenced was naive CD4+ T cells from blood. The rearrangement uses TRBV7-8 and TRBJ2-6; D is unresolved. This TCR came from a man aged 18-30 years with type 1 diabetes. The CDR3 region is CASSLEKVSGANVLTF. CDR3 sequence (DNA): TGTGCCAGCAGCTTAGAGAAAGTCTCTGGGGCCAACGTCCTGACTTTC.